This TCR beta chain was recorded in a study of blood T cell repertoires in COVID-19. Study information: PBMCs, B-cell-depleted T cells, or T cells provided the cDNA or gDNA that made up the material.

Per the authors' pipeline: Counts of nucleated cells, estimated from reference gene primer amplification, were obtained. Measured with immunoSEQ multiplex PCR; TCRdb has only the in-frame clones, and not every one. The V and J calls and clone size are taken from that table; D and trimming were inferred from the DNA. The repertoire includes 200,000 to 250,000 clones, around 89% of them detected once, and roughly 3% sits in the top ten. V was shortened by 1 base and J by 3 bases, with 13 bases between the two germline ends. Germline loops: CDR1 SGHDT, CDR2 YYEEEE. The CDR3 runs to 16 residues. This TCR was recovered from a young man with COVID-19, enrolled during active disease. The sample consisted of peripheral blood. V is TRBV5-6 and J is TRBJ1-4; no definite D call. The CDR3 bases are TGTGCCAGCAGCTTGACCCAGGTTTGGGCTAATGAAAAACTGTTTTTT. As protein: CASSLTQVWANEKLFF.